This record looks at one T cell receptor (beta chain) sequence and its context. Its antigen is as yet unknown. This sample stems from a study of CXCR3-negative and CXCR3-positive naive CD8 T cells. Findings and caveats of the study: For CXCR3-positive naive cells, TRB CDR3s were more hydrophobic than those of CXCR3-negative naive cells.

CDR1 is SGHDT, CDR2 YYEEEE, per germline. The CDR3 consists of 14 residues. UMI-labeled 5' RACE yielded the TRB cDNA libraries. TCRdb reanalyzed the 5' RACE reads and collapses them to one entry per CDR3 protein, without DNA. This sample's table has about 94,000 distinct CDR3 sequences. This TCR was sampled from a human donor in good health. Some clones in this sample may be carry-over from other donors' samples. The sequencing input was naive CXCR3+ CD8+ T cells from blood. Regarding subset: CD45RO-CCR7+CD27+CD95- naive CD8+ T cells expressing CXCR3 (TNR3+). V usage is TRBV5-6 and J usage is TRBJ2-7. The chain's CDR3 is CASSLEFVASEQYF. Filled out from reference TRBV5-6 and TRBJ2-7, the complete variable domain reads DAGVTQSPTHLIKTRGQQVTLRCSPKSGHDTVSWYQQALGQGPQFIFQYYEEEERQRGNFPDRFSGHQFPNYSSELNVNALLLGDSALYLCASSLEFVASEQYFGPGTRLTVT.